The 27 T cell receptor beta chains below were found in one sample sequenced in a study of long-term antiretroviral therapy in people with HIV. Researchers report immunoSEQ v3.0 was run at survey level. The data were produced by immunoSEQ multiplex PCR, yet TCRdb's version contains in-frame clones alone and is incomplete. There are under 15,000 clones in the sample; roughly 82% occur only once, and roughly 18% lies in the top ten. Source: unsorted PBMCs, taken 8 to 8.5 years after starting antiretroviral therapy. The receptors stem from a man aged 45-60 years with HIV.

The J gene is TRBJ1-1, the V gene TRBV19; D gene unclear. Trimming removed 7 bases from V and 3 bases from J, with 12 bases in between. The CDR3 contains 13 residues. The germline V gene encodes CDR1 LNHDA and CDR2 SQIVND (reference sequence). The CDR3 is CASTRDRDTEAFF. CDR3 DNA: TGTGCCAGTACCCGAGATCGGGACACTGAAGCTTTCTTT.

This clone was seen only once. This sequence joins TRBV7-9 and TRBJ1-1, with a possible D match to TRBD1 (6 bases). This CDR3 contains 14 residues. From germline, CDR1 is SEHNR and CDR2 FQNEAQ (reference sequence). V shed 5 bases and J shed 4 bases, with 14 bases lying between them. This CDR3 is CASSPYRDSTEAFF. The DNA of the CDR3 is TGTGCCAGCAGCCCTTACAGGGATAGCACTGAAGCTTTCTTT. Full variable domain (rest looked up from reference TRBV7-9 and TRBJ1-1): DTGVSQNPRHKITKRGQNVTFRCDPISEHNRLYWYRQTLGQGPEFLTYFQNEAQLEKSRLLSDRFSAERPKGSFSTLEIQRTEQGDSAMYLCASSPYRDSTEAFFGQGTRLTVV.

The CDR3 DNA reads TGCGCCAGCAGCTTCCTACTCGAGGGGGGCACCGGGGAGCTGTTTTTT. Translated, it gives CASSFLLEGGTGELFF. The chain joins TRBV5-1 to TRBJ2-2; D assignment may be TRBD1 or TRBD2 (6 bases each). V was shortened by 2 bases and J by 4 bases, with 15 bases between the two germline ends. Per the germline V gene, CDR1 is SGHRS and CDR2 is YFSETQ. The CDR3 is made up of 16 amino acids.

The chain carries TRBV19 and TRBJ2-3; possible D gene TRBD2, 7 bases. This CDR3 spans 14 amino acids. V lost 3 bases and J lost 6, with 13 bases in between. Per the germline V gene, CDR1 is LNHDA and CDR2 is SQIVND (reference sequence). CDR3 DNA sequence: TGTGCCAGTAGTATTGCGGGGGCTGGGGATACGCAGTATTTT. Translated, it gives CASSIAGAGDTQYF.

In its sample, this clone was seen a few times. The chain carries TRBV7-2 and TRBJ2-7; 7 bases are a match to TRBD2. Germline V gene data show CDR1 as SGHTA and CDR2 as FQGNSA. J gave up 6 bases and V 3 bases, and 5 bases lay outside the gene matches. The CDR3 loop spans 13 amino acids. The CDR3 nucleotides read TGTGCCAGCAGCTTCGACGGACTAGGCGAGCAGTACTTC. Amino acids: CASSFDGLGEQYF.

This chain uses TRBV5-1 with TRBJ2-7; D might be TRBD1 or TRBD2, each matching 6 bases. The CDR3 extends over 16 amino acids. Germline V gene data show CDR1 as SGHRS and CDR2 as YFSETQ. The V end lost 0 bases, the J end lost 2 bases, and 15 bases lay between the germline ends. The CDR3 protein is CASSLEGGRGTYEQYF. DNA of the CDR3: TGCGCCAGCAGCTTGGAAGGGGGGCGAGGAACCTACGAGCAGTACTTC.

The rearrangement links TRBV13 to TRBJ2-5, with a weak D call TRBD1 (5 bases). This CDR3 spans 15 amino acids. Deletions cut 4 bases from V and 5 bases from J, with 17 bases between. From germline, CDR1 is PRHDT and CDR2 FYEKMQ (reference sequence). CDR3 coding DNA: TGTGCCAGCAGCTCAATTTCGGCGACAGAGGAGACCCAGTACTTC. Translation gives CASSSISATEETQYF.

The CDR3 protein is CASSEHNTANTGELFF. CDR3 nucleotide sequence: TGTGCCAGCAGTGAACATAATACAGCAAACACCGGGGAGCTGTTTTTT. This sequence joins TRBV2 and TRBJ2-2; D call uncertain. Germline assignment: CDR1 SNHLY and CDR2 FYNNEI. CDR3 size: 16 residues. The V gene lost 2 bases and the J gene lost 2 bases, with 12 bases spanning the gap.

V gene TRBV12-5 combines with J gene TRBJ1-3; maybe TRBD1 (5 bases). This CDR3 is 13 amino acids long. V was pared by 7 bases and J by 0 bases, with 7 bases between. Per germline, CDR1 LGHNT and CDR2 FRNRAP. CDR3 nucleotide sequence: TGTGCTAGTGAGGGGCGCTCTGGAAACACCATATATTTT. Its translation: CASEGRSGNTIYF.

The rearrangement uses TRBV5-1 and TRBJ1-1; tentatively, D is TRBD1 (5 bases). Germline V lookup: CDR1 SGHRS, CDR2 YFSETQ. The CDR3 has 16 amino acids. The V end lost 4 bases, the J end lost 3 bases, and 19 bases lay between the germline ends. CDR3 loop: CASSSFGLLGDTEAFF. The DNA for the CDR3 is TGCGCCAGCAGCAGCTTTGGGCTGTTGGGGGACACTGAAGCTTTCTTT.

The chain couples TRBV5-6 to TRBJ1-2; 7 bases fit TRBD1. Unmatched junction bases numbered 14, after V lost 4 bases and J lost 8 bases. The CDR3 is 15 amino acids. CDR1 is SGHDT and CDR2 is YYEEEE in the germline V gene. CDR3 sequence (DNA): TGTGCCAGCAGCAAGATCCGGGACAGTCGGGTCGGCTACACCTTC. Protein sequence: CASSKIRDSRVGYTF.

The V and J genes are TRBV6-6 and TRBJ2-1, with D possibly called TRBD1 or TRBD2 (6 bases each). The CDR3 is 16 amino acids. V lost 0 bases, J lost 2 bases, and 11 bases lay in between. Looked up from germline, CDR1 is MNHNY and CDR2 is SVGAGI (reference sequence). Here the CDR3 reads CASSYSSGAPYNEQFF. The DNA of the CDR3 is TGTGCCAGCAGTTACTCATCGGGGGCCCCCTACAATGAGCAGTTCTTC.

This clone was seen a single time. The V gene is TRBV2, the J gene TRBJ2-2; D is undetermined. V lost 3 bases, J lost 0 bases, and 5 bases lay in between. The CDR3 length is 14 residues. Germline V CDR1 and CDR2: SNHLY, FYNNEI. The CDR3 nucleotides read TGTGCCAGCAGTGATGTCCCGAACACCGGGGAGCTGTTTTTT. This translates into CASSDVPNTGELFF.

The chain has TRBV12-5 and TRBJ1-4; TRBD1 aligns across 7 bases. The length of the CDR3 is 15 residues. Trimming took 7 bases from V and 2 from J; bases not matched to a gene: 7. Germline CDR1 reads LGHNT; CDR2 reads FRNRAP. The CDR3 loop reads CASAEGTATNEKLFF. As DNA, the CDR3 is TGTGCTAGTGCCGAAGGGACAGCGACTAATGAAAAACTGTTTTTT.

This sequence joins TRBV5-4 and TRBJ2-7; no clear D gene. This CDR3 region has 13 residues. The germline V gene encodes CDR1 SGHNT and CDR2 YYREEE (reference sequence). V was trimmed by 0 bases and J by 0 bases, leaving 4 bases between them. As DNA, the CDR3 is TGTGCCAGCAGCTTGGAGAGCTCCTACGAGCAGTACTTC. It codes for CASSLESSYEQYF.

The chain recombines TRBV6-5 with TRBJ1-4; D is unclear. The CDR3 is 13 amino acids. CDR1 is MNHEY and CDR2 is SVGAGI in the germline V gene. V lost 6 bases and J 0 bases, leaving 5 bases between the germline ends. Here the CDR3 reads CASSFSTNEKLFF. For the CDR3, the DNA is TGTGCCAGCAGCTTCTCAACTAATGAAAAACTGTTTTTT.

This clone has more than one count but fewer than ten. CDR3: CASSRSAWGDSEAFF. For the CDR3, the DNA is TGTGCCAGCAGCCGTTCTGCCTGGGGAGACTCTGAAGCTTTCTTT. The V call is TRBV7-9, the J call TRBJ1-1; D uncertain. The CDR3 runs 15 residues. Germline-derived CDR1 and CDR2 are SEHNR and FQNEAQ (reference sequence). V lost 5 bases, J lost 6 bases, and 19 bases lay in between.

The sample holds one count of this clone. The chain carries TRBV5-1 and TRBJ2-1; 14 nucleotides line up with TRBD2. In germline, CDR1 is SGHRS, CDR2 YFSETQ. V gave up 4 bases and J gave up 3 bases; unmatched junction bases: 6. The CDR3 covers 17 residues. DNA of the CDR3: TGCGCCAGCAGCCCGGGACTAGCGGGGGCCTACTACAATGAGCAGTTCTTC. It encodes CASSPGLAGAYYNEQFF.

This clone was detected once. The V call is TRBV28, the J call TRBJ2-2; TRBD1 aligns across 7 bases. Germline V gives CDR1 MDHEN, CDR2 SYDVKM. The J segment lost 7 bases and the V segment lost 8 bases, leaving 4 bases of the junction unmatched. This CDR3 is 12 amino acids long. The CDR3, as DNA: TGTGCCAGCGGGTGGACAGGCGGGGAGCTGTTTTTT. Encoded protein: CASGWTGGELFF.

V gene TRBV10-3 combines with J gene TRBJ2-3; TRBD2 aligns across 9 bases. J gave up 2 bases and V 8 bases, and 2 bases lay outside the gene matches. This CDR3 has 13 residues. Germline V gene sequence: CDR1 ENHRY, CDR2 SYGVKD. CDR3 region: CAILAGNTDTQYF. CDR3 DNA sequence: TGTGCCATCCTAGCGGGGAACACAGATACGCAGTATTTT.

The V and J genes are TRBV7-8 and TRBJ2-3; TRBD2 might be the D (5 bases). Germline V CDR1 and CDR2: SGHVS, FQNEAQ. The CDR3 is 17 amino acids. The V end was cut by 5 bases, the J end by 5 bases, with 23 bases between. The CDR3 reads CASSPTRLALVGDTQYF. The CDR3 nucleotides are TGTGCCAGCAGCCCTACACGACTGGCACTAGTAGGAGATACGCAGTATTTT. The variable domain in full, with the rest retrieved from reference TRBV7-8 and TRBJ2-3, is GAGVSQSPRYKVAKRGQDVALRCDPISGHVSLFWYQQALGQGPEFLTYFQNEAQLDKSGLPSDRFFAERPEGSVSTLKIQRTQQEDSAVYLCASSPTRLALVGDTQYFGPGTRLTVL.

This clone has only one observation. The chain recombines TRBV5-4 with TRBJ2-5; the D gene could be TRBD1 or TRBD2 (5 bases each). The DNA matches TRBJ2-7 better at its end, which makes the J call doubtful. CDR3 size: 17 residues. Germline CDR1 and CDR2: SGHNT and YYREEE (reference sequence). The CDR3 region is CASSPTSVGTARYEQYF. CDR3 sequence (DNA): TGTGCCAGCAGCCCTACCAGCGTCGGGACGGCCAGGTACGAGCAGTACTTC.

CDR3 bases: TGTGCCAGCAGCGACCTCAGGGAAGGGTCCTACGAGCAGTACTTC. Its protein is CASSDLREGSYEQYF. The rearrangement uses TRBV11-2 and TRBJ2-7; a possible D gene is TRBD1 (5 bases). Trimming removed 5 bases from V and 1 base from J, with 15 bases in between. Per germline, CDR1 SGHAT and CDR2 FQNNGV. The length of the CDR3 is 15 residues.

The chain has TRBV5-4 and TRBJ2-1; D may be TRBD2 (5 bases). This CDR3 region has 15 residues. The germline CDR1 and CDR2 sequences are SGHNT and YYREEE (reference sequence). With 4 bases removed from V and 6 bases from J, the gap between germline ends came to 17 bases. The DNA of the CDR3 is TGTGCCAGCAGCCCGGGGTTAATAGCCCGCAATGAGCAGTTCTTC. Translating gives CASSPGLIARNEQFF.

This chain links TRBV5-1 with TRBJ2-7; possible D gene TRBD1, 5 bases. Germline-derived CDR1 and CDR2 are SGHRS and YFSETQ. This CDR3 comprises 14 residues. V lost 1 base, J lost 5 bases, and 13 bases lay in between. The CDR3 here is CASSLWPGSDEQYF. CDR3 in DNA: TGCGCCAGCAGCTTGTGGCCAGGGTCGGACGAGCAGTACTTC.

This clone was counted only a few times. The chain recombines TRBV13 with TRBJ2-3; 7 bases fit TRBD1. Germline V gene data show CDR1 as PRHDT and CDR2 as FYEKMQ (reference sequence). The length of the CDR3 is 15 residues. With 6 bases clipped from V and 0 bases from J, the junction kept 6 bases outside the gene matches. The CDR3 coding sequence is TGTGCCAGCAGTGTCAGGGGGATAAGCACAGATACGCAGTATTTT. It translates to CASSVRGISTDTQYF.

The V and J genes are TRBV2 and TRBJ1-2, with D possibly TRBD1 on 6 matching bases. Trimming pared 3 bases from V and 4 bases from J, leaving 12 bases between. Looked up from germline, CDR1 is SNHLY and CDR2 is FYNNEI. The CDR3 covers 14 residues. Written as DNA, the CDR3 is TGTGCCAGCAGTGAGTACAGGGAGGTCTATGGCTACACCTTC. This gives the protein CASSEYREVYGYTF.